These 20 T cell receptor beta chains came from one sample sequenced in a study of beta chain features in type 1 diabetes. What was sequenced were expressed TCRB transcripts, since all of the isolated RNA had been reverse transcribed. TCRdb's table, derived via immunoSEQ multiplex PCR, lists solely in-frame clones and lacks some. The data show hundreds of thousands of clones, approximately 10% seen once. Sequencing used naive CD4+ T cells from blood. These receptors were obtained from a woman aged 25-40 years in good health.

The chain couples TRBV2 to TRBJ1-2; 9 bases are shared with TRBD1. J lost 0 bases, V lost 5 bases, and 7 bases had no gene match. CDR1 and CDR2 (germline): SNHLY, FYNNEI. The CDR3 runs 16 residues. CDR3 nucleotide sequence: TGTGCCAGCAGTAAGGGACAGGGCCAAACTAACTATGGCTACACCTTC. Protein sequence: CASSKGQGQTNYGYTF.

This clone was seen a few times. V is TRBV7-3 and J is TRBJ2-3, with a tentative D call TRBD2 (6 bases). Germline-derived CDR1 and CDR2 are SGHTA and FQGTGA. V lost 6 bases, J lost 6 bases, and 28 bases lay in between. The CDR3 sequence is 18 residues long. Here the CDR3 DNA reads TGTGCCAGCAGTTTTCCCCTGGGCCGACCTAAAGGGACTGATACGCAGTATTTT. This codes for CASSFPLGRPKGTDTQYF.

The genes are TRBV25-1 and TRBJ1-2, with 7 bases fitting TRBD1. Germline loops: CDR1 MGHDK, CDR2 SYGVNS. Trimming cost V 4 bases and J 1 base; bases outside gene matches: 6. The CDR3 length is 15 residues. The CDR3 is CASSVDRPLNYGYTF. The CDR3 DNA reads TGTGCCAGCAGTGTGGACAGGCCGCTTAACTATGGCTACACCTTC.

This clone has only a few counts. V and J are TRBV4-2 and TRBJ2-2; 10 bases are a match to TRBD2. Germline trimming cut 0 bases from V and 7 bases from J; bases unmatched to any gene: 8. This CDR3 contains 17 residues. Germline CDR1 LGHNA, CDR2 YNFKEQ. The CDR3 DNA reads TGTGCCAGCAGCCAAGAACCTCATCCTAGCGGGGGCGGGGAGCTGTTTTTT. Its protein product is CASSQEPHPSGGGELFF.

The CDR3 coding sequence is TGTGCCAGCAGCTTAGAGTTTCGGCAGCCCCAGCATTTT. Translated: CASSLEFRQPQHF. The chain combines TRBV7-2 with TRBJ1-5; D not certain. CDR1 and CDR2 (germline): SGHTA, FQGNSA. V dropped 1 base and J dropped 7 bases, with 8 bases sitting between them. The CDR3 covers 13 residues.

The table lists this clone with a few counts. The chain has TRBV6-5 and TRBJ2-7; 7 bases are a match to TRBD2. The CDR3 is made up of 16 amino acids. CDR1 MNHEY and CDR2 SVGAGI come from the germline V gene. The J segment lost 3 bases and the V segment lost 0 bases, leaving 8 bases of the junction unmatched. In nucleotides, the CDR3 is TGTGCCAGCAGTTACTCTTGGGCGGGAGCCGACTACGAGCAGTACTTC. Protein product: CASSYSWAGADYEQYF.

The V gene is TRBV5-1, the J gene TRBJ2-7; 9 nucleotides align to TRBD1. CDR1 and CDR2 (germline): SGHRS, YFSETQ. The CDR3 is 15 amino acids. After removal of 0 bases from V and 2 bases from J, the junction contained 3 bases not matched to a gene. CDR3 in amino acids: CASSLAGTGTYEQYF. CDR3 in DNA: TGCGCCAGCAGCTTGGCCGGGACAGGGACCTACGAGCAGTACTTC.

This clone was observed a handful of times. The chain uses TRBV28 and TRBJ2-7, with TRBD1 identical over 7 bases. Germline V gene sequence: CDR1 MDHEN, CDR2 SYDVKM. The CDR3 runs 16 residues. Unmatched junction bases numbered 14, after V lost 5 bases and J lost 4 bases. The CDR3 DNA reads as TGTGCCAGCAGTCTCCCCCGGCCGTCGACAGGGTACGAGCAGTACTTC. It encodes CASSLPRPSTGYEQYF.

This rearrangement joins TRBV7-2 to TRBJ1-2; perhaps TRBD1 as D (5 bases). The V gene's germline CDR1 is SGHTA and CDR2 FQGNSA. V lost 2 bases, J lost 8 bases, and 12 bases lay in between. The CDR3 totals 13 residues. CDR3 in DNA: TGTGCCAGCAGCTTATCGGCAGGGAGGGGCTACACCTTC. Translated: CASSLSAGRGYTF.

The genes are TRBV19 and TRBJ2-5; 7 bases map to TRBD1. The ends lost 6 bases at V and 3 bases at J; junction bases unmatched: 4. Germline V gene lookup returns CDR1 LNHDA and CDR2 SQIVND (reference sequence). There are 13 residues in the CDR3. The CDR3 region has the DNA TGTGCCAGTAGCCAAGACAGGGAAGAGACCCAGTACTTC. The encoded protein is CASSQDREETQYF.

The chain combines TRBV9 with TRBJ2-3, with a weak D call TRBD2 (6 bases). Germline V gene sequence: CDR1 SGDLS, CDR2 YYNGEE. The V and J ends lost 3 bases and 0 bases respectively, with 8 bases between them. This CDR3 contains 14 residues. The CDR3 DNA sequence: TGTGCCAGCAGCGCCCGGGGGAGCACAGATACGCAGTATTTT. Its translation is CASSARGSTDTQYF.

To note about this clone: This sample includes further DNA sequences coding for the same CDR3. The chain links TRBV28 to TRBJ2-7, with TRBD2 identical over 7 bases. J lost 0 bases, V lost 2 bases, and 1 base had no gene match. Per germline, CDR1 MDHEN and CDR2 SYDVKM. The CDR3 contains 14 residues. The CDR3: CASSLGGSSYEQYF. The CDR3 bases are TGTGCCAGCAGTTTAGGCGGGAGCTCCTACGAGCAGTACTTC.

This rearrangement joins TRBV11-2 to TRBJ1-5; 9 nucleotides match TRBD1. Trimming took 4 bases from V and 1 from J; bases not matched to a gene: 2. The germline V gene encodes CDR1 SGHAT and CDR2 FQNNGV. This CDR3 has 15 amino acids. CDR3 amino acids: CASSSGQGSNQPQHF. For the CDR3, the DNA is TGTGCCAGCAGCTCCGGACAGGGGAGCAATCAGCCCCAGCATTTT.

The V call is TRBV9, the J call TRBJ2-1; TRBD2 is a possible D gene (6 bases). V was pared by 2 bases and J by 6 bases, with 18 bases between. The CDR3 has 16 residues. CDR1 is SGDLS, CDR2 YYNGEE, per germline. The CDR3 sequence is CASSVTRSFGGNEQFF. In nucleotides, the CDR3 is TGTGCCAGCAGCGTGACTAGATCTTTTGGGGGCAATGAGCAGTTCTTC.

The chain carries TRBV7-9 and TRBJ1-1; 7 bases map to TRBD1. The CDR3 contains 13 residues. Germline V gene lookup returns CDR1 SEHNR and CDR2 FQNEAQ (reference sequence). V shed 5 bases and J 3 bases; nucleotides not matched to a gene: 3. The CDR3 DNA is TGTGCCAGCAGCGGACAGGAGGACACTGAAGCTTTCTTT. It specifies CASSGQEDTEAFF.

This clone appeared a few times. This chain joins TRBV5-1 and TRBJ2-7, with a tentative D call TRBD1 (7 bases). Trimming took 3 bases from V and 3 from J, leaving 19 bases between them. The germline CDR1 and CDR2 sequences are SGHRS and YFSETQ. The CDR3 sequence is 16 residues long. CDR3 sequence: CASSWGETGIVYEQYF. The CDR3 DNA is TGCGCCAGCAGCTGGGGGGAGACAGGGATCGTCTACGAGCAGTACTTC.

Only a few counts were recorded for this clone. The genes are TRBV7-6 and TRBJ2-1; possible D gene TRBD2, 6 bases. Germline lookup yields CDR1 SGHVS and CDR2 FNYEAQ. This CDR3 is built from 14 residues. Trimming left V 2 bases short and J 9 bases short, with 14 bases between. CDR3 sequence: CASSLWREASEQFF. DNA for the CDR3: TGTGCCAGCAGCTTATGGCGGGAAGCGAGTGAGCAGTTCTTC.

This sequence joins TRBV27 and TRBJ2-1; D possibly corresponds to TRBD2 (5 bases). CDR1 is MNHEY, CDR2 SMNVEV, per germline (reference sequence). CDR3 length: 15 residues. Deletions cut 5 bases from V and 6 bases from J, with 17 bases between. The CDR3 DNA reads TGTGCCAGCAGTCCCTGGGTAGCGAACCCCAATGAGCAGTTCTTC. Its translation: CASSPWVANPNEQFF.

The chain carries TRBV7-2 and TRBJ2-7; D perhaps matches TRBD1 (5 bases). This CDR3 has 13 amino acids. V gave up 1 base and J gave up 3 bases, with 7 bases separating them. CDR1 and CDR2 from the germline V gene are SGHTA and FQGNSA. The CDR3 DNA follows: TGTGCCAGCAGCTTAGGACAGCTCTACGAGCAGTACTTC. It is translated as CASSLGQLYEQYF. Based on the CDR3 plus reference TRBV7-2 and TRBJ2-7, the full variable domain is GAGVSQSPSNKVTEKGKDVELRCDPISGHTALYWYRQSLGQGLEFLIYFQGNSAPDKSGLPSDRFSAERTGGSVSTLTIQRTQQEDSAVYLCASSLGQLYEQYFGPGTRLTVT.

The chain combines TRBV28 with TRBJ2-7; TRBD1 might be the D (6 bases). With 4 bases removed from V and 3 bases from J, the gap between germline ends came to 16 bases. Germline CDR1 is MDHEN and CDR2 is SYDVKM. There are 15 residues in the CDR3. The CDR3 sequence is CASSSGAGVDYEQYF. CDR3 bases: TGTGCCAGCAGTTCTGGGGCAGGGGTGGACTACGAGCAGTACTTC.